This entry describes one T cell receptor beta chain. In the original processing: Reference gene primer amplification gave nucleated cell count estimates. Data came from immunoSEQ multiplex PCR; TCRdb stores just in-frame clones and leaves some out. V, J and clone size were drawn from that table, and D and trimming were deduced from the DNA. The sample holds over 350,000 clones, 87% seen once. The cohort comprised adults aged 18 to 89 years residing in around 25 US areas. J lost 7 bases, V lost 3 bases, and 9 bases had no gene match. Germline loops: CDR1 MDHEN, CDR2 SYDVKM. The CDR3 runs to 14 residues. These data are taken from a study of blood T cell repertoires in COVID-19. At the level of the study: COVID-19 samples collected from the United States, Italy and Spain covered acute and convalescent phases.

What was sequenced was PBMCs or T cells enriched from blood (not recorded which). V gene TRBV28 combines with J gene TRBJ2-7; 7 bases match TRBD1. This receptor was taken from a woman aged 18-29 years with acute COVID-19. The CDR3 DNA is TGTGCCAGCAGTTTTTCAGGGGGAATGGGGGAGCAGTACTTC. This sequence encodes CASSFSGGMGEQYF.